These 9 T cell receptor beta chains were all obtained from the same sample, sequenced in a study of shared clonotypes between healthy human individuals (TCRdb year 2020). Libraries came from the immunoSEQ multiplex PCR assay. TCRdb mirrors the immuneACCESS table, restricted to in-frame sequences. Some clones are absent from its copies; in checked studies, under half trace to an unresolved V gene, and the reason for the others is unknown. The sample table contains about 480,000 clones; only one count was recorded for around 79% of them. Around 13% of the sample is in the top ten clones. The sample consisted of PBMCs. The receptors originated from a woman in her thirties or forties in good health. Some clones in this sample may be carry-over from other donors' samples.

Written as DNA, the CDR3 is TGTGCCAGCAGCTACCGGGACAGGGGGACCTACGAGCAGTACTTC. Translation: CASSYRDRGTYEQYF. This chain joins TRBV9 and TRBJ2-7, with 11 nucleotides matching TRBD1. Germline values: CDR1 SGDLS, CDR2 YYNGEE. Losses at the gene ends were 4 bases for V and 2 bases for J; bases not matched to a gene: 5. The CDR3 has 15 residues.

The J gene is TRBJ2-7, the V gene TRBV6-5, with D perhaps TRBD2 (6 bases). Germline V gene lookup returns CDR1 MNHEY and CDR2 SVGAGI. V was shortened by 5 bases and J by 3 bases, with 14 bases between the two germline ends. The CDR3 has 14 residues. CDR3 sequence: CASSLAGSGYEQYF. The CDR3 DNA sequence: TGTGCCAGCAGTCTGGCCGGGAGCGGCTACGAGCAGTACTTC.

This clone was seen once. A far larger clone differs by one base, so this is likely a read error. Different DNA sequences within this sample yield the same CDR3. This chain uses TRBV4-1 with TRBJ2-1; 9 bases map to TRBD1. CDR1 and CDR2 (germline): MGHRA, YSYEKL. The CDR3 runs 17 residues. V dropped 5 bases and J dropped 1; count of bases not matched to a gene: 9. The CDR3 DNA sequence: TGCGCCAGCAGCGGACAGGGGTCATTGTCATCCTACAATGAGCAGTTCTTC. This codes for CASSGQGSLSSYNEQFF.

The CDR3 is CASRIAGGQGDTQYF. CDR3 sequence (DNA): TGTGCCAGCAGAATAGCGGGAGGGCAGGGAGATACGCAGTATTTT. The chain joins TRBV6-5 to TRBJ2-3; 11 nucleotides align to TRBD2. V dropped 6 bases and J dropped 5; count of bases not matched to a gene: 7. The CDR3 totals 15 residues. Germline loops: CDR1 MNHEY, CDR2 SVGAGI.

The table lists this clone with a few counts. The chain employs TRBV18 and TRBJ2-7; TRBD2 matches at 10 bases. V dropped 3 bases and J dropped 5; count of bases not matched to a gene: 1. The CDR3 length is 13 residues. The germline CDR1 and CDR2 sequences are KGHSH and LQKENI. This CDR3 reads CASSPGLADEQYF. CDR3 nucleotide sequence: TGTGCCAGCTCACCCGGACTAGCGGACGAGCAGTACTTC.

This chain links TRBV21-1 with TRBJ1-2. TRBV21-1 has pseudogene status. The CDR3 is 13 residues long. CDR3 nucleotides: TGTGCCAGCAGCAAAGGGCGCAGATACGGCTACACCTTC. Translation gives CASSKGRRYGYTF.

J is TRBJ2-2 and V is TRBV30, with TRBD2 identical over 8 bases. This CDR3 is built from 15 residues. CDR1 is GTSNPN and CDR2 is SVGIG in the germline V gene (reference sequence). Trimming at V came to 1 base and at J to 6 bases, leaving 7 bases not matched to a gene. The CDR3 DNA follows: TGTGCCTGGAGTGGAGGACTAGCAGACCCCGGGGAGCTGTTTTTT. Amino acid sequence: CAWSGGLADPGELFF.

The chain uses TRBV7-3 and TRBJ2-1, with D possibly TRBD2 on 5 matching bases. The CDR3 extends over 12 amino acids. Germline CDR1 SGHTA, CDR2 FQGTGA. V lost 5 bases to trimming and J lost 9 bases, with 11 bases between them. This CDR3 is CASSESGGEQFF. The CDR3 nucleotides read TGTGCCAGCAGCGAAAGTGGAGGTGAGCAGTTCTTC.

In its sample, this clone was seen a few times. The chain recombines TRBV2 with TRBJ1-2, with a tentative D call TRBD1 (6 bases). The V gene lost 7 bases and the J gene lost 2 bases, with 17 bases spanning the gap. CDR1 SNHLY and CDR2 FYNNEI come from the germline V gene. The CDR3 extends over 15 amino acids. CDR3 nucleotides: TGTGCCAGCATGCGGACTATGGACAGAAACTATGGCTACACCTTC. Its translation is CASMRTMDRNYGYTF. The full variable domain, its missing parts supplied by reference TRBV2 and TRBJ1-2, is EPEVTQTPSHQVTQMGQEVILRCVPISNHLYFYWYRQILGQKVEFLVSFYNNEISEKSEIFDDQFSVERPDGSNFTLKIRSTKLEDSAMYFCASMRTMDRNYGYTFGSGTRLTVV.